This T cell receptor (beta chain) was observed in a study of vaccination and CD4 T cells after COVID-19. Across the whole study: Convalescent patients gave post-COVID blood a median approximately 94 days post-diagnosis, range 35 to 161.

The Oncomine TCR Beta short-read assay was what sequenced the DNA obtained from cultured CD4+ T cells. Cultured CD4+ T cells were the source of extracted genomic DNA. TCRdb reanalysed the PCR reads using MiXCR and keeps one entry per CDR3 protein. The sample consists of around 20,000 distinct CDR3 sequences, about 44% of them appearing once. Stated treatment: roughly 11-day PBMC culture with coronavirus spike peptide pools or control peptides (ViraFEST assay). With 0 bases clipped from V and 6 bases from J, the junction kept 4 bases outside the gene matches. Germline lookup yields CDR1 SGHTA and CDR2 FQGNSA. The CDR3 totals 14 residues. The table lists this clonotype with a few counts. The antigen is unknown.

The sequencing used CD4+ T cells from blood, cultured in vitro, collected before SARS-CoV-2 vaccination. This TCR was sampled from a human donor who had recovered from COVID-19. The chain joins TRBV7-2 to TRBJ1-2, with 7 bases matching TRBD1. The CDR3 DNA is TGTGCCAGCAGCTTAGCTACAGGGGCTAATGGCTACACCTTC. This encodes CASSLATGANGYTF.